There are a few counts of the clone carrying this TCR beta chain. Losses at the gene ends were 5 bases for V and 7 bases for J; bases not matched to a gene: 20. Germline V gene lookup returns CDR1 MNHNY and CDR2 SVGAGI (reference sequence). CDR3 size: 18 residues. These data belong to a study of blood T cell repertoires in COVID-19. Under the authors' procedure: Amplification of reference gene primers provided the estimated nucleated cell counts. The assay was immunoSEQ multiplex PCR, and TCRdb's table has in-frame clones only and misses some. Clone size and the V and J calls come from that table; the DNA yielded D and trimming. Of 250,000 to 300,000 clones in the sample, about 86% were seen once.

The chain is built from TRBV6-6 and TRBJ1-5, with 7 bases matching TRBD1. Input material: PBMCs or T cells enriched from blood (not recorded which). The source of this sequence is a man younger than 40 with acute COVID-19. The CDR3: CASSRLGTDFTLSQPQHF. The CDR3 DNA follows: TGTGCCAGCAGTCGATTGGGGACAGACTTCACTCTTAGCCAGCCCCAGCATTTT.